Listed here are 9 T cell receptor beta chains from one sample, sequenced in a study of T-cell reconstitution after alpha-beta-depleted transplantation in children. As it was prepared, the TCRbeta library received unique molecular identifiers. TCRdb reprocessed the PCR reads via MiXCR and lists one record per CDR3 protein. Of about 540,000 distinct CDR3 sequences in the sample, about 17% are singletons; the top ten hold 3% to 4%. Sequencing used PBMCs from the stem cell graft donor, obtained from the stem cell graft. These TCRs come from a human donor who donated a stem cell graft to a child with acute lymphoblastic leukemia.

V gene TRBV12-3 or TRBV12-4 combines with J gene TRBJ2-1, with TRBD2 as a possible D gene (7 bases). The CDR3 extends over 17 amino acids. The V end lost 6 bases, the J end lost 5 bases, and 23 bases lay between the germline ends. CDR3 bases: TGTGCCAGCAGCCTTTTGGGTGGGGGGGCCCACGACAATGAGCAGTTCTTC. Protein: CASSLLGGGAHDNEQFF.

This clonotype occurred a few times. The chain uses TRBV9 and TRBJ2-1; 7 positions match TRBD1. The CDR3 is 15 residues long. The germline V gene has CDR1 SGDLS and CDR2 YYNGEE. The ends lost 3 bases at V and 4 bases at J; junction bases unmatched: 7. Here the CDR3 reads CASSARDRSYNEQFF. CDR3 DNA sequence: TGTGCCAGCAGCGCACGGGACAGATCATACAATGAGCAGTTCTTC.

This clonotype was counted only a few times. This chain uses TRBV4-1 with TRBJ2-1; 9 nucleotides line up with TRBD2. The germline CDR1 and CDR2 sequences are MGHRA and YSYEKL. Trimming removed 0 bases from V and 8 bases from J; junction bases left unmatched: 8. This CDR3 spans 16 amino acids. The CDR3 DNA reads as TGCGCCAGCAGCCAAGACCCACTAGCGGGCAGCTATGAGCAGTTCTTC. Translating gives CASSQDPLAGSYEQFF.

This sequence joins TRBV5-1 and TRBJ2-3; TRBD2 is a possible D gene (6 bases). The ends were cut back, 2 bases at V and 5 bases at J, with 18 bases in the middle. This CDR3 contains 16 residues. The germline gives CDR1 SGHRS, CDR2 YFSETQ. This chain's CDR3 is CASSFSPGTGRDTQYF. CDR3 in DNA: TGCGCCAGCAGCTTCTCTCCCGGGACTGGAAGAGATACGCAGTATTTT.

The rearrangement links TRBV7-9 to TRBJ2-7; D not certain. V was cut by 4 bases and J by 3 bases, with 10 bases left in between. CDR1 SEHNR and CDR2 FQNEAQ come from the germline V gene (reference sequence). The CDR3 has 13 residues. CDR3 region: CASSSANHYEQYF. CDR3 nucleotides: TGTGCCAGCAGCTCCGCGAACCACTACGAGCAGTACTTC.

This clonotype was detected a few times. J is TRBJ1-2 and V is TRBV29-1; TRBD1 agrees at 11 bases. Germline values: CDR1 SQVTM, CDR2 ANQGSEA. Losses at the gene ends were 4 bases for V and 2 bases for J; bases not matched to a gene: 0. CDR3 size: 13 residues. The CDR3 here is CSVGDRGNYGYTF. The CDR3 DNA reads as TGCAGCGTTGGGGACAGGGGGAACTATGGCTACACCTTC.

This clonotype was seen only a few times. The chain recombines TRBV7-9 with TRBJ2-7, with TRBD1 as a possible D gene (6 bases). With 5 bases removed from V and 2 bases from J, the gap between germline ends came to 13 bases. The CDR3 has 14 residues. Germline values: CDR1 SEHNR, CDR2 FQNEAQ (reference sequence). The CDR3 sequence: CASSHWGHPYEQYF. Here the CDR3 DNA reads TGTGCCAGCAGCCATTGGGGACACCCCTACGAGCAGTACTTC.

The chain links TRBV5-6 to TRBJ2-3, with 11 bases identical to TRBD1. The germline gives CDR1 SGHDT, CDR2 YYEEEE. There are 14 residues in the CDR3. The V gene end was trimmed by 3 bases and the J gene end by 8 bases; junction bases not matched to a gene: 5. Here the CDR3 DNA reads TGTGCCAGCAGCTACGGGACAGGGGGGGCTACGCAGTATTTT. Amino acids: CASSYGTGGATQYF.

The V and J genes are TRBV19 and TRBJ2-1; weak D call: TRBD1 (6 bases). The CDR3 is 14 amino acids. Trimming pared 7 bases from V and 4 bases from J, leaving 14 bases between. Per germline, CDR1 LNHDA and CDR2 SQIVND (reference sequence). CDR3 loop: CASNGQTLYNEQFF. The CDR3 coding sequence is TGTGCCAGTAACGGACAGACGCTGTACAATGAGCAGTTCTTC.